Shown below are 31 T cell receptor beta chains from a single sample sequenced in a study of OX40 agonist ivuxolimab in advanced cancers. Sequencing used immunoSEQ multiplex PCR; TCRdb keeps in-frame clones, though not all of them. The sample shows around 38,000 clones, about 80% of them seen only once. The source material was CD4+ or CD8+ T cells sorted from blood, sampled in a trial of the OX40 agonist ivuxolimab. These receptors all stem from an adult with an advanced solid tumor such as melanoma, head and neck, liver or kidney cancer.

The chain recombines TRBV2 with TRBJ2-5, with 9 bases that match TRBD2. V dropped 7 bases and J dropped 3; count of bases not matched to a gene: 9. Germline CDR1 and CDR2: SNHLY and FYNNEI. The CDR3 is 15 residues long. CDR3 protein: CASNDRLAAKETQYF. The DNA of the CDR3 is TGTGCCAGCAATGACCGACTAGCGGCCAAAGAGACCCAGTACTTC.

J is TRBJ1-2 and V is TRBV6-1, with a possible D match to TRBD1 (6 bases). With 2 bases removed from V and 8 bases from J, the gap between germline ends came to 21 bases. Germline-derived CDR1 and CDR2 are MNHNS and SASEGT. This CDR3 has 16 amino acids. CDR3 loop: CASSEWGADGGDGYTF. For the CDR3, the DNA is TGTGCCAGCAGTGAATGGGGGGCGGATGGGGGCGACGGCTACACCTTC.

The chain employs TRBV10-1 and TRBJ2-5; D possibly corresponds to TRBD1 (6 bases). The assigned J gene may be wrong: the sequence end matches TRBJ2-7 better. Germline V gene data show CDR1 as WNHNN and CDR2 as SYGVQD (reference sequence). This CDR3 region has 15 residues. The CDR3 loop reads CASSESDARGYEQYF. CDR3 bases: TGCGCCAGCAGTGAGTCGGATGCCAGGGGCTACGAGCAGTACTTC.

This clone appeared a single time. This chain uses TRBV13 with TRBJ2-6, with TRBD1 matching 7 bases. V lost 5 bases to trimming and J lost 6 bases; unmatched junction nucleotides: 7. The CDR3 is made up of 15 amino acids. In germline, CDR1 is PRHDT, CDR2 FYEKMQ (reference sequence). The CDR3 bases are TGTGCCAGCAGCGGATCAGGGGGTACGGCCAACGTCCTGACTTTC. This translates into CASSGSGGTANVLTF.

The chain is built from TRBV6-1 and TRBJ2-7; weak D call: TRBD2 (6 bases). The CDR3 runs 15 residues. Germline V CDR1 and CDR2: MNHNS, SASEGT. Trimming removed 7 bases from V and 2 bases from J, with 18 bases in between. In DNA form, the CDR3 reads TGTGCCAGCATCATATCCCGGGACTCAGCCTACGAGCAGTACTTC. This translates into CASIISRDSAYEQYF.

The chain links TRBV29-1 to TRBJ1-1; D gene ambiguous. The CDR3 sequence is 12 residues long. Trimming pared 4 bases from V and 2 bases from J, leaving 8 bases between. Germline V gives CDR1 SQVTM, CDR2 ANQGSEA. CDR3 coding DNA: TGCAGCGTTGGCGGGCACAACACTGAAGCTTTCTTT. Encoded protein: CSVGGHNTEAFF.

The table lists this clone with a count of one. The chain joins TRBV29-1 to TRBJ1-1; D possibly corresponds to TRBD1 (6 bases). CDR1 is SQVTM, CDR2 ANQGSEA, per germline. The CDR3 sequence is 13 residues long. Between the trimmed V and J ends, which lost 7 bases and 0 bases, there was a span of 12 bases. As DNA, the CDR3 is TGCAGCGACGCACAGGGTATGAACACTGAAGCTTTCTTT. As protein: CSDAQGMNTEAFF.

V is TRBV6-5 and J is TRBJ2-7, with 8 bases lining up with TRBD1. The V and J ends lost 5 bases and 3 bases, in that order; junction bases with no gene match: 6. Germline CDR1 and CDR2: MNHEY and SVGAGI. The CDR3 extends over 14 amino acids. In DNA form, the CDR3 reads TGTGCCAGCAGTCCACAAACAGGGGGCTACGAGCAGTACTTC. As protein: CASSPQTGGYEQYF.

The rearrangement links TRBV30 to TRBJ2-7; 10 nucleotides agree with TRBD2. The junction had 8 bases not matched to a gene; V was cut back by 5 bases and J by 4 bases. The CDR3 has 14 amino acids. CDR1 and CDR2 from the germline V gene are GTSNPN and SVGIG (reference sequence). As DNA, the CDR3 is TGTGCCTGGGGTGGAGCGGGAGGGCTTTACGAGCAGTACTTC. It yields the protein CAWGGAGGLYEQYF.

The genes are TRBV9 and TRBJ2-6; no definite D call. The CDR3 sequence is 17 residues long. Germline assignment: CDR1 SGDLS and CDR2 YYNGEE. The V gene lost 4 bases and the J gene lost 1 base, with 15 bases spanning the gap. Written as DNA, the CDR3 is TGTGCCAGCAGCCCCGACCCTCTAGTGTCTGGGGCCAACGTCCTGACTTTC. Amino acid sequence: CASSPDPLVSGANVLTF.

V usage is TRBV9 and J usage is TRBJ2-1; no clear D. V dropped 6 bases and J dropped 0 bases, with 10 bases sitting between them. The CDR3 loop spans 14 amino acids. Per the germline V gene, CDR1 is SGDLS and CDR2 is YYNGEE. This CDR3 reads CASTKESSYNEQFF. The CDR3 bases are TGTGCCAGCACAAAGGAGAGCTCCTACAATGAGCAGTTCTTC.

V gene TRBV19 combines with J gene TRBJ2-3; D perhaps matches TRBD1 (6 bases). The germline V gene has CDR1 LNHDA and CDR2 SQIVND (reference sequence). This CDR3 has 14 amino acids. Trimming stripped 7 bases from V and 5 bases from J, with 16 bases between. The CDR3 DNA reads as TGTGCCAGTAAAAGGGGGAAAATTGAAGATACGCAGTATTTT. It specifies CASKRGKIEDTQYF. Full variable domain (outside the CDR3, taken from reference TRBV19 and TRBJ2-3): DGGITQSPKYLFRKEGQNVTLSCEQNLNHDAMYWYRQDPGQGLRLIYYSQIVNDFQKGDIAEGYSVSREKKESFPLTVTSAQKNPTAFYLCASKRGKIEDTQYFGPGTRLTVL.

CDR3 nucleotide sequence: TGCGCCAGCAGCCAGCAGGGGTTAGGCTCCTACGAGCAGTACTTC. Its protein is CASSQQGLGSYEQYF. This rearrangement joins TRBV4-1 to TRBJ2-7; D might be TRBD1 (6 bases). This CDR3 spans 15 amino acids. V was trimmed by 3 bases and J by 0 bases, leaving 12 bases between them. Germline V CDR1 and CDR2: MGHRA, YSYEKL.

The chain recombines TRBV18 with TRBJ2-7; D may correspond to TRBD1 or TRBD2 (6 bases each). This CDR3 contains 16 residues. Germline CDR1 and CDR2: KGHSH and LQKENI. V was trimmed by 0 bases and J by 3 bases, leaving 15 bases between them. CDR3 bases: TGTGCCAGCTCACCACCGGGGGGCGGAGTGGACTACGAGCAGTACTTC. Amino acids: CASSPPGGGVDYEQYF.

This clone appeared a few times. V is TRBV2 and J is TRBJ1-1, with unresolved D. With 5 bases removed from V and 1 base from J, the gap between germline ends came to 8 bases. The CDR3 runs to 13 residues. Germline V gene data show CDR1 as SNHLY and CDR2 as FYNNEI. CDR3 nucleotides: TGTGCCAGCAGTAAAGAGGGGAACACTGAAGCTTTCTTT. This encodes CASSKEGNTEAFF.

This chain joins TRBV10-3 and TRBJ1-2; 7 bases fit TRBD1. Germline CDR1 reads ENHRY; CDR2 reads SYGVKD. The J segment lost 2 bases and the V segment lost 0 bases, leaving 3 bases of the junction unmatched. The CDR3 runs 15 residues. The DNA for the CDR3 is TGTGCCATCAGTGAGTCCGGGGGACAGAACTATGGCTACACCTTC. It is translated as CAISESGGQNYGYTF.

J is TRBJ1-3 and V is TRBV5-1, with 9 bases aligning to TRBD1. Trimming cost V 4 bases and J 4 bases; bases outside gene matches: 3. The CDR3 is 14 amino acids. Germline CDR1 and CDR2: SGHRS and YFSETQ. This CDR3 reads CASSVGQGGNTIYF. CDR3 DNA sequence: TGCGCCAGCAGCGTGGGACAGGGAGGAAACACCATATATTTT. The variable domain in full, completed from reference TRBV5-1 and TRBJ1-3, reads KAGVTQTPRYLIKTRGQQVTLSCSPISGHRSVSWYQQTPGQGLQFLFEYFSETQRNKGNFPGRFSGRQFSNSRSEMNVSTLELGDSALYLCASSVGQGGNTIYFGEGSWLTVV.

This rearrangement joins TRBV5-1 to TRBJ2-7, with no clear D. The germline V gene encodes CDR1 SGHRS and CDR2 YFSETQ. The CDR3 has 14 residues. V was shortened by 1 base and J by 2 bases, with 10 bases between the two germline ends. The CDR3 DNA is TGCGCCAGCAGCTTGTCTTCAGCTGCCTACGAGCAGTACTTC. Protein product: CASSLSSAAYEQYF.

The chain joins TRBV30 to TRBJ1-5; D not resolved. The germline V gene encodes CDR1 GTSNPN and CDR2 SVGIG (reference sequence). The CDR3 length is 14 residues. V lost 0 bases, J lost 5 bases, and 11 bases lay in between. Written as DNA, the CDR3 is TGTGCCTGGAGTGTAGGGATCGGGGATCAGCCCCAGCATTTT. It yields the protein CAWSVGIGDQPQHF.

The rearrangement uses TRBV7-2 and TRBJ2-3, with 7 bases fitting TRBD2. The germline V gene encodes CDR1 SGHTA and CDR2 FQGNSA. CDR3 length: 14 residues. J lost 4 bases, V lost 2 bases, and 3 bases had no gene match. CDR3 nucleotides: TGTGCCAGCAGCTTAACTAGCGCGGCAGATACGCAGTATTTT. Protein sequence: CASSLTSAADTQYF.

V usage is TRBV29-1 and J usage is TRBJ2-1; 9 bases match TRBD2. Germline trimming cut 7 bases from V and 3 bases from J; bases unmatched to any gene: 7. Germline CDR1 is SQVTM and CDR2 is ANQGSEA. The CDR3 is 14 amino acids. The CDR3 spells CSARSGSLYNEQFF. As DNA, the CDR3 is TGCAGCGCCCGTAGCGGGAGCCTCTACAATGAGCAGTTCTTC.

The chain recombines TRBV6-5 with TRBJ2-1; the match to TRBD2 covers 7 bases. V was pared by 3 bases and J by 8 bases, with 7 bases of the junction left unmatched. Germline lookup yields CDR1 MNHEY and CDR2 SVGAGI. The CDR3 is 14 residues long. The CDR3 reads CASSYYLAADEQFF. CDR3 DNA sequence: TGTGCCAGCAGTTATTATCTAGCGGCCGATGAGCAGTTCTTC.

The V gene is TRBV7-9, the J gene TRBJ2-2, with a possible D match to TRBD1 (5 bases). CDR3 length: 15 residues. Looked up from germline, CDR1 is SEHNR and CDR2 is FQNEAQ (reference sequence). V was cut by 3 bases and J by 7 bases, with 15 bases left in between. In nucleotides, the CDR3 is TGTGCCAGCAGCTTTCGGACACCGACGATCGGGGAGCTGTTTTTT. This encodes CASSFRTPTIGELFF. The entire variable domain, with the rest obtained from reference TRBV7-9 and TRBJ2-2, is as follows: DTGVSQNPRHKITKRGQNVTFRCDPISEHNRLYWYRQTLGQGPEFLTYFQNEAQLEKSRLLSDRFSAERPKGSFSTLEIQRTEQGDSAMYLCASSFRTPTIGELFFGEGSRLTVL.

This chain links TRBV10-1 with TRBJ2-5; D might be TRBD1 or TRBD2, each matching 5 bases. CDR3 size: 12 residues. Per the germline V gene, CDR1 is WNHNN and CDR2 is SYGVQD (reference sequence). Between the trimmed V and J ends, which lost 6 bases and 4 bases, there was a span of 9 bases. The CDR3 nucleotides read TGCGCCAGCAGAGGGGCGGGAGAGACCCAGTACTTC. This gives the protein CASRGAGETQYF.

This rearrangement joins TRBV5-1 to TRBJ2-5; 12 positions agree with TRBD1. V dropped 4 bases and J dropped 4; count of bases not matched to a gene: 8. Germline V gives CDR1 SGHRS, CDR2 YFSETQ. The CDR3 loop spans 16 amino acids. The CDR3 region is CASSITGTGGLETQYF. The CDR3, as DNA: TGCGCCAGCAGCATCACCGGGACAGGGGGCTTAGAGACCCAGTACTTC. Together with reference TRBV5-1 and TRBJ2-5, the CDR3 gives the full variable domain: KAGVTQTPRYLIKTRGQQVTLSCSPISGHRSVSWYQQTPGQGLQFLFEYFSETQRNKGNFPGRFSGRQFSNSRSEMNVSTLELGDSALYLCASSITGTGGLETQYFGPGTRLLVL.

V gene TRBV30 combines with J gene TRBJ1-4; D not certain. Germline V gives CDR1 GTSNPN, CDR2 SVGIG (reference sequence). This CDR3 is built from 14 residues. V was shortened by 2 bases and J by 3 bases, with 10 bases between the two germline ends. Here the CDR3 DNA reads TGTGCCTGGAGTAGTGGTACGGCTAATGAAAAACTGTTTTTT. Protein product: CAWSSGTANEKLFF.

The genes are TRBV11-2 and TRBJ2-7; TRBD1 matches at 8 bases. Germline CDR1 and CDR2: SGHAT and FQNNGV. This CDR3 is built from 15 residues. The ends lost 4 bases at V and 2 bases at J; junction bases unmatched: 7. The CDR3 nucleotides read TGTGCCAGCAGCTCGACCGGGACAGGAGCCTACGAGCAGTACTTC. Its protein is CASSSTGTGAYEQYF.

The CDR3 here is CATDPGQGRTQYF. In DNA form, the CDR3 reads TGTGCCACGGATCCGGGACAGGGACGGACCCAGTACTTC. The chain carries TRBV25-1 and TRBJ2-5; 9 positions match TRBD1. The CDR3 is made up of 13 amino acids. J lost 7 bases, V lost 10 bases, and 10 bases had no gene match. Germline CDR1 and CDR2: MGHDK and SYGVNS.

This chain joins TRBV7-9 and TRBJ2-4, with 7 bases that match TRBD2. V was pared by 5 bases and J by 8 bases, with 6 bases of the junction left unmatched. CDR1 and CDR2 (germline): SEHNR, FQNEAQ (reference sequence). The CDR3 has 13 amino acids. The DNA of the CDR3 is TGTGCCAGCAGCCGAAGCGGGACGGACATTCAGTACTTC. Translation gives CASSRSGTDIQYF.

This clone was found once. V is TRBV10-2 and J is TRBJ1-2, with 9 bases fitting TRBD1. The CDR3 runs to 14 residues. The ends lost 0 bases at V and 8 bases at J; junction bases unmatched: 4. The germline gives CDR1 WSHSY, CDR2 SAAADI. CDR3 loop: CASSESGTGKGYTF. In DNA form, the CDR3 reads TGCGCCAGCAGTGAGTCCGGGACAGGGAAAGGCTACACCTTC.

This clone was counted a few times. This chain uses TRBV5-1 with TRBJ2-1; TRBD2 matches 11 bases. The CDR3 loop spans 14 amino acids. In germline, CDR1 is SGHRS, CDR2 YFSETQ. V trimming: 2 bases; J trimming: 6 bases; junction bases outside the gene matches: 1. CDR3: CASSFGTSGNEQFF. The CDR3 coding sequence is TGCGCCAGCAGCTTCGGGACTAGCGGCAATGAGCAGTTCTTC.